These 10 T cell receptor beta chains came from one sample sequenced in a study of regulatory dendritic cells for organ transplantation. Data came from immunoSEQ multiplex PCR; TCRdb stores just in-frame clones and leaves some out. The sample holds roughly 30,000 clones, more than 65% seen once. Sequencing input: naive CD8+ T cells from blood. Subset: CD45RA+ naive T cells. The origin of the receptors is a human donor in good health.

The chain combines TRBV4-1 with TRBJ2-1, with TRBD2 matching over 11 bases. CDR3 length equals 22 residues. V was pared by 4 bases and J by 6 bases, with 26 bases of the junction left unmatched. Germline V gene lookup returns CDR1 MGHRA and CDR2 YSYEKL. Written as DNA, the CDR3 is TGCGCCAGCAGCCCCCCCTCCGAAGGGTCGTTTCCCTTAGCGGGGGGGCCCAATGAGCAGTTCTTC. Residues: CASSPPSEGSFPLAGGPNEQFF.

The chain recombines TRBV4-3 with TRBJ2-7, with D possibly TRBD2 on 5 matching bases. The V and J ends lost 0 bases and 6 bases respectively, with 9 bases between them. Germline loops: CDR1 LGHNA, CDR2 YSLEER. The CDR3 sequence is 13 residues long. CDR3 protein: CASSQDGGAEQYF. Written as DNA, the CDR3 is TGCGCCAGCAGCCAAGACGGAGGTGCCGAGCAGTACTTC.

The chain joins TRBV28 to TRBJ2-7; the D gene is possibly TRBD2 (5 bases). CDR1 is MDHEN, CDR2 SYDVKM, per germline. The CDR3 has 14 residues. V dropped 2 bases and J dropped 3 bases, with 11 bases sitting between them. DNA of the CDR3: TGTGCCAGCAGTTTACGGGGATTCGGCTACGAGCAGTACTTC. This gives the protein CASSLRGFGYEQYF.

This clone came up once. CDR3 sequence: CASSAGTSSSYEQYF. The CDR3 DNA follows: TGTGCCAGCAGCGCCGGTACTAGTAGCTCCTACGAGCAGTACTTC. The gene calls are TRBV9 and TRBJ2-7; TRBD2 is a possible D gene (5 bases). Per germline, CDR1 SGDLS and CDR2 YYNGEE. V was clipped by 3 bases and J by 0 bases, with 13 bases between them. This CDR3 is 15 amino acids long. The whole variable domain, filled in from reference TRBV9 and TRBJ2-7, reads DSGVTQTPKHLITATGQRVTLRCSPRSGDLSVYWYQQSLDQGLQFLIQYYNGEERAKGNILERFSAQQFPDLHSELNLSSLELGDSALYFCASSAGTSSSYEQYFGPGTRLTVT.

The chain combines TRBV9 with TRBJ1-2, with D possibly TRBD1 on 5 matching bases. V was shortened by 3 bases and J by 8 bases, with 17 bases between the two germline ends. The CDR3 covers 14 residues. The germline V gene has CDR1 SGDLS and CDR2 YYNGEE. The CDR3 loop reads CASSAPRGEDGYTF. The CDR3 DNA follows: TGTGCCAGCAGCGCGCCCCGAGGGGAGGACGGCTACACCTTC.

The chain carries TRBV7-9 and TRBJ1-5; no clear D. CDR3 length: 13 amino acids. In germline, CDR1 is SEHNR, CDR2 FQNEAQ (reference sequence). Trimming took off 5 bases at V and 6 bases at J, with 11 bases between the two ends. Here the CDR3 reads CASSHGEGQPQHF. Written as DNA, the CDR3 is TGTGCCAGCAGCCACGGAGAGGGTCAGCCCCAGCATTTT.

The gene calls are TRBV6-1 and TRBJ2-7; D perhaps matches TRBD2 (6 bases). V lost 4 bases, J lost 1 base, and 8 bases lay in between. The CDR3 has 13 amino acids. Germline CDR1 MNHNS, CDR2 SASEGT. In DNA, the CDR3 is TGTGCCAGCAGTGGCCTAGCGTCCTACGAGCAGTACTTC. It encodes CASSGLASYEQYF.

This clone came up a few times. The chain couples TRBV5-1 to TRBJ1-1, with TRBD1 matching 10 bases. The V gene's germline CDR1 is SGHRS and CDR2 YFSETQ. Unmatched junction bases numbered 2, after V lost 4 bases and J lost 2 bases. The CDR3 totals 14 residues. CDR3 sequence: CASSGDRGNTEAFF. In nucleotides, the CDR3 is TGCGCCAGCAGCGGGGACAGGGGCAACACTGAAGCTTTCTTT.

V and J are TRBV2 and TRBJ1-1; D perhaps matches TRBD1 (5 bases). The V and J ends lost 6 bases and 3 bases respectively, with 20 bases between them. CDR3 length: 16 amino acids. CDR1 is SNHLY and CDR2 is FYNNEI in the germline V gene. Here the CDR3 DNA reads TGTGCCAGCAGCCCCGGACATTTACGGCAAGACACTGAAGCTTTCTTT. It is translated as CASSPGHLRQDTEAFF.

This clone was counted a few times. The chain recombines TRBV5-4 with TRBJ2-1; 13 bases are a match to TRBD2. J gave up 8 bases and V 6 bases, and 11 bases lay outside the gene matches. The CDR3 extends over 16 amino acids. Germline V gene sequence: CDR1 SGHNT, CDR2 YYREEE (reference sequence). As DNA, the CDR3 is TGTGCCAGCACCCCGGGGACTAGCGGGGCCCACGATGAGCAGTTCTTC. Amino acid sequence: CASTPGTSGAHDEQFF.